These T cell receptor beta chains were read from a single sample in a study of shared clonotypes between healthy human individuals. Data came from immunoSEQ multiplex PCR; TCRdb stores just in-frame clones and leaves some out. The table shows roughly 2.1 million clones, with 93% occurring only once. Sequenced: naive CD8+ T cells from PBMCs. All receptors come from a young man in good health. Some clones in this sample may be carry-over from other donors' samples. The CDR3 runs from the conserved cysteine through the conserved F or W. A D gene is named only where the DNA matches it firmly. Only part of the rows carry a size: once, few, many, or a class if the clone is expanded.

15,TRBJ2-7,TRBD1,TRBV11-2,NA,TGTGCCAGCAGGGACACGGGACAGGGGCAGAACGAGCAGTACTTC,CASRDTGQGQNEQYF
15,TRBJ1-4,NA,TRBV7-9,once,TGTGCCAGCCAAGGGGTTTGGGCCTTAGGCGAAAAACTGTTTTTT,CASQGVWALGEKLFF
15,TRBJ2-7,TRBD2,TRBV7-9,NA,TGTGCCAGCAGCGCCTCGACTAGCGCCCACTACGAGCAGTACTTC,CASSASTSAHYEQYF
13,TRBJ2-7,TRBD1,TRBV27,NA,TGTGCCAGCAGGGGACAGGGTGGTTTCGAGCAGTACTTC,CASRGQGGFEQYF
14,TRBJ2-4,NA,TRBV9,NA,TGTGCCAGCAGCGACGGGAAATACAGCGACATTCAGTACTTC,CASSDGKYSDIQYF
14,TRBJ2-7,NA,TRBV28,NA,TGTGCCAGCACTCCAGGGGGGGTCCGGTACGAGCAGTACTTC,CASTPGGVRYEQYF
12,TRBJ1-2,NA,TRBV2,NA,TGTGCCACAACTGCCCGGGACTATGGCTACACCTTC,CATTARDYGYTF
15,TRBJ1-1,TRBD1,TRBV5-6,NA,TGTGCCAGCAGCTTCTCGACAGGGGGGAACACTGAAGCTTTCTTT,CASSFSTGGNTEAFF
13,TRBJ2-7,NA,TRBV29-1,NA,TGCAGCGTTGCGGCAGGGAACTCCTACGAGCAGTACTTC,CSVAAGNSYEQYF
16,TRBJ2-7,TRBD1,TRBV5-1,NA,TGCGCCAGCAGCTTGGATGTGGACAGGAGCTCCTACGAGCAGTACTTC,CASSLDVDRSSYEQYF
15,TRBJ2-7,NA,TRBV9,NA,TGTGCCAGCAGCGCTGGGGACGGCCCTCAGGACGAGCAGTACTTC,CASSAGDGPQDEQYF
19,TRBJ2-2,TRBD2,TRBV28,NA,TGTGCCAGCAGTTTACTCGCTAGCGGGAGCTATTCGGAACTCGGGGAGCTGTTTTTT,CASSLLASGSYSELGELFF
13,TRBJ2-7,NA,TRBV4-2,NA,TGTGCCAGCAGCCCAAGACGGGAATCCGAGCAGTACTTC,CASSPRRESEQYF
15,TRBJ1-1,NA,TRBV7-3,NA,TGTGCCAGCAGCTTAAGTCCGGGGGCAGAGGGTGAAGCTTTCTTT,CASSLSPGAEGEAFF
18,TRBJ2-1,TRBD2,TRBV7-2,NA,TGTGCCAGCAGCCCGGCTTTAGCGGGAGAGTATGGTGTTGATGAGCAGTTCTTC,CASSPALAGEYGVDEQFF
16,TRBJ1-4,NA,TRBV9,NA,TGTGCCAGCAGCGTAGAAGGAGGACAAATCAATGAAAAACTGTTTTTT,CASSVEGGQINEKLFF
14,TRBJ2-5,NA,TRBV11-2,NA,TGTGCCAGCAGCATATCGGGGGCTTGGGAGACCCAGTACTTC,CASSISGAWETQYF
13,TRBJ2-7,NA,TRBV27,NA,TGTGCCAGCAGTGCGAGGAGCTCCTACGAGCAGTACTTC,CASSARSSYEQYF
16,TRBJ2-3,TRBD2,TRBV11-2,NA,TGTGCCAGCAGCCGGACTAGCGGGAGGGCGGGAAATACGCAGTATTTT,CASSRTSGRAGNTQYF
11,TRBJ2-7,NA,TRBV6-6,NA,TGTGCCAGCAGTGTCCTATACGAGCAGTACTTC,CASSVLYEQYF
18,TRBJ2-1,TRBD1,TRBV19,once,TGTGCCAGTAGTCTGATATTTAGGAGACAGGGAACCAACAATGAGCAGTTCTTC,CASSLIFRRQGTNNEQFF
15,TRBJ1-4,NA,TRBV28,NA,TGTGCCAGCAGTTGGGAGGCATCTATGGGAGGAAAACTGTTTTTT,CASSWEASMGGKLFF
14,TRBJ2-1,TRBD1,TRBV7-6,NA,TGTGCCAGCAAGACAGGGGATCTCGACAATGAGCAGTTCTTC,CASKTGDLDNEQFF